The T cell receptor (beta chain) under discussion was sequenced for a study of T cells in Graves' hyperthyroidism and ophthalmopathy. V shed 0 bases and J 9 bases; nucleotides not matched to a gene: 13. The CDR3 is 15 residues long. The germline V gene encodes CDR1 DFQATT and CDR2 SNEGSKA (reference sequence). TCR beta CDR3 regions were amplified from RNA transcripts. An initial round of RT-PCR targeting the TCR CDR3 relied on the HTBI primer set. TCRdb re-derived calls from the multiplex PCR reads in MiXCR, one entry per CDR3 protein. This sample has 500,000 to 600,000 distinct CDR3 sequences, with about a sixth found just once. A patient was excluded if there was uncontrolled infection, other autoimmune disease, pregnancy or lactation. Isolation of PBMCs was performed on around 9.4 ml fresh peripheral blood. This clonotype was counted only a few times.

The clonotype was recovered from a woman between 18 and 29 years old with Graves' hyperthyroidism. The specimen sequenced was blood. The chain couples TRBV20-1 to TRBJ2-7, with TRBD1 identical over 8 bases. The CDR3 sequence is CSARDVSDRGRGQYF. In DNA form, the CDR3 reads TGCAGTGCTAGAGATGTATCCGACAGGGGTAGAGGGCAGTACTTC.